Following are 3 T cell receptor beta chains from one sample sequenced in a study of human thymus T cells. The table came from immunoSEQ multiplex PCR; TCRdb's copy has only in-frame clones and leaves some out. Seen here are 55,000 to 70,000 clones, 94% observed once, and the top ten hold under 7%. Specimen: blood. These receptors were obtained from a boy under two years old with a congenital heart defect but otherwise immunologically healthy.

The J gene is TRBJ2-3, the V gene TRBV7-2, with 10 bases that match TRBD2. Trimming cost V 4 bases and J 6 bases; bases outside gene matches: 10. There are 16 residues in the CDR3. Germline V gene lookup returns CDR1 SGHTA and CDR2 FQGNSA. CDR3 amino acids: CASSSPSGGLGDTQYF. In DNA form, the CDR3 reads TGTGCCAGCAGCTCCCCTAGCGGGGGCCTTGGGGATACGCAGTATTTT.

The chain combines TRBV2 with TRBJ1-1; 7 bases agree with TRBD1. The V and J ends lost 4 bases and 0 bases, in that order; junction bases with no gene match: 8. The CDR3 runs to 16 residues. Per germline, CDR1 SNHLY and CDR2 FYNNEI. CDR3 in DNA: TGTGCCAGCAGTGCTATAGAAGACAGGGTGAACACTGAAGCTTTCTTT. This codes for CASSAIEDRVNTEAFF.

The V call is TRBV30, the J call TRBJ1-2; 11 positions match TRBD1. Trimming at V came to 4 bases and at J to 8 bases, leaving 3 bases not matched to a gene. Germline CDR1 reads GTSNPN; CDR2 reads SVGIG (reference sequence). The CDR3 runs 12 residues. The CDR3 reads CAWNRDRGGYTF. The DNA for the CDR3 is TGTGCCTGGAATAGGGACAGGGGGGGCTACACCTTC.